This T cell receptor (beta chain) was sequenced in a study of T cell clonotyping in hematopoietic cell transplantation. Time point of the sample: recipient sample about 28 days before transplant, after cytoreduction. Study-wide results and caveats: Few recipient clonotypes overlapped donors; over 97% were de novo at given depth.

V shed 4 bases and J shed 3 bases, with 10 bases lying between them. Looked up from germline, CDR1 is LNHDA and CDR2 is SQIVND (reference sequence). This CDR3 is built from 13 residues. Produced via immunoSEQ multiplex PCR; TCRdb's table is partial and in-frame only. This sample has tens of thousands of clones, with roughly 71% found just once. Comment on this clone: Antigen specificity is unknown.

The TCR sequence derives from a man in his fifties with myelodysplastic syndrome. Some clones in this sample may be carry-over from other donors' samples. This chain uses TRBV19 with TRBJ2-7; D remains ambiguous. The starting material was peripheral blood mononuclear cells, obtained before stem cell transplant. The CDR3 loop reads CASSNGLGYEQYF. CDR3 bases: TGTGCCAGTAGTAACGGTCTTGGCTACGAGCAGTACTTC.